The 19 T cell receptor beta chains reported below all come from one sample, sequenced in a study of post-analysis software for immune sequencing data. Every TCR beta cDNA library bore unique molecular identifiers. TCRdb used MiXCR to reprocess the PCR reads, holding one entry per CDR3 protein. The data hold approximately 690,000 distinct CDR3 sequences, with 55% to 60% observed a single time. These receptors lack a known antigen. Study-level results: Controls showed lower frequencies than patients for five TRBV segments, and TRBV5-6, TRBV5-1 and TRBV20-1 were among these.

Sequenced input: blood. The source of these receptors is a girl aged 2 to 9 with multiple sclerosis.

The gene calls are TRBV6-5 and TRBJ2-5; D is ambiguous. This CDR3 is built from 11 residues. V lost 2 bases and J 6 bases, leaving 4 bases between the germline ends. Per the germline V gene, CDR1 is MNHEY and CDR2 is SVGAGI. In nucleotides, the CDR3 is TGTGCCAGCAGTTACGGGAAGACCCAGTACTTC. It encodes CASSYGKTQYF.

The J gene is TRBJ2-3, the V gene TRBV29-1; D is undetermined. The V and J ends lost 5 bases and 2 bases respectively, with 8 bases between them. The CDR3 has 12 residues. In germline, CDR1 is SQVTM, CDR2 ANQGSEA. The CDR3 loop reads CSVYFNTDTQYF. The DNA for the CDR3 is TGCAGCGTTTATTTTAACACAGATACGCAGTATTTT.

The rearrangement joins TRBV29-1 to TRBJ2-3; D uncertain. Germline values: CDR1 SQVTM, CDR2 ANQGSEA. V was pared by 2 bases and J by 0 bases, with 6 bases between. CDR3 length equals 13 residues. This chain's CDR3 is CSVERASTDTQYF. In nucleotides, the CDR3 is TGCAGCGTTGAAAGGGCTAGCACAGATACGCAGTATTTT.

This clonotype was observed once. V usage is TRBV4-3 and J usage is TRBJ1-2; the D is unclear. The length of the CDR3 is 15 residues. Trimming pared 0 bases from V and 7 bases from J, leaving 15 bases between. Per the germline V gene, CDR1 is LGHNA and CDR2 is YSLEER. DNA of the CDR3: TGCGCCAGCAGCCAAGATATCGACGGGCGGGGTGGCTACACCTTC. The encoded protein is CASSQDIDGRGGYTF.

The chain carries TRBV29-1 and TRBJ2-1; 7 bases are shared with TRBD2. V lost 3 bases to trimming and J lost 12 bases; unmatched junction nucleotides: 5. Germline CDR1 SQVTM, CDR2 ANQGSEA. There are 11 residues in the CDR3. CDR3: CSVEWEGRQFF. The CDR3 DNA is TGCAGCGTTGAGTGGGAGGGTAGGCAGTTCTTC.

The rearrangement links TRBV2 to TRBJ2-4; a possible D gene is TRBD2 (6 bases). Trimming cost V 9 bases and J 0 bases, with 9 bases left between them. The CDR3 runs to 13 residues. Germline values: CDR1 SNHLY, CDR2 FYNNEI. CDR3 sequence: CASWGLAKNIQYF. The CDR3 nucleotides are TGTGCCAGTTGGGGACTAGCCAAAAACATTCAGTACTTC.

This clonotype was observed a few times. This chain links TRBV6-6 with TRBJ2-3; D gene uncertain. Trimming left V 7 bases short and J 10 bases short, with 18 bases between. The V gene's germline CDR1 is MNHNY and CDR2 SVGAGI (reference sequence). The CDR3 contains 13 residues. The CDR3 here is CASTLRPFDAQYF. In DNA, the CDR3 is TGTGCCAGCACCCTTCGGCCGTTCGATGCGCAGTATTTT.

The chain couples TRBV12-3 or TRBV12-4 to TRBJ1-4, with 11 bases that match TRBD1. This CDR3 spans 20 amino acids. Germline trimming cut 5 bases from V and 2 bases from J; bases unmatched to any gene: 16. CDR3 in amino acids: CASSPIGTGGMQGTNEKLFF. In DNA form, the CDR3 reads TGTGCCAGCAGTCCCATAGGGACAGGGGGGATGCAGGGGACTAATGAAAAACTGTTTTTT.

This chain joins TRBV6-5 and TRBJ2-4; 10 nucleotides line up with TRBD2. V was pared by 6 bases and J by 11 bases, with 10 bases of the junction left unmatched. In germline, CDR1 is MNHEY, CDR2 SVGAGI. The CDR3 covers 14 residues. The CDR3, as DNA: TGTGCCAGCAGCGCTAGTGGTAGCGGGGGGCTTCAGTACTTC. Its translation: CASSASGSGGLQYF.

This clonotype was seen a handful of times. This chain connects TRBV7-2 to TRBJ2-1; TRBD2 matches at 9 bases. The CDR3 is 16 amino acids. The junction had 9 bases not matched to a gene; V was cut back by 4 bases and J by 5 bases. Germline lookup yields CDR1 SGHTA and CDR2 FQGNSA. The CDR3 sequence is CASSSQGGGANNEQFF. The CDR3 DNA sequence: TGTGCCAGCAGCTCTCAGGGCGGGGGGGCCAACAATGAGCAGTTCTTC.

This sequence joins TRBV5-1 and TRBJ2-7, with D perhaps TRBD1 (6 bases). CDR3 length: 13 residues. The ends were cut back, 2 bases at V and 4 bases at J, with 10 bases in the middle. Germline CDR1 SGHRS, CDR2 YFSETQ. The CDR3 DNA follows: TGCGCCAGCAGCTTCGACAGGTTTTACGAGCAGTACTTC. This gives the protein CASSFDRFYEQYF.

This clonotype was picked up a small number of times. The rearrangement uses TRBV9 and TRBJ2-3; D is perhaps TRBD2 (5 bases). Trimming stripped 3 bases from V and 0 bases from J, with 5 bases between. Germline CDR1 reads SGDLS; CDR2 reads YYNGEE. The CDR3 length is 13 residues. The chain's CDR3 is CASSERSTDTQYF. The CDR3 coding sequence is TGTGCCAGCAGCGAGCGGAGCACAGATACGCAGTATTTT.

CDR3 region: CASSLGGSSAKNIQYF. CDR3 nucleotide sequence: TGCGCCAGCAGCCTAGGCGGGAGTTCGGCCAAAAACATTCAGTACTTC. V and J are TRBV5-1 and TRBJ2-4, with 7 bases fitting TRBD2. Per the germline V gene, CDR1 is SGHRS and CDR2 is YFSETQ. The length of the CDR3 is 16 residues. The V segment lost 4 bases and the J segment 1 base; nucleotides outside the gene matches: 8.

The rearrangement links TRBV29-1 to TRBJ2-3, with no clear D. The germline V and J ends were trimmed by 7 bases and 0 bases, with 8 bases remaining between them. The CDR3 is made up of 12 amino acids. Germline CDR1 and CDR2: SQVTM and ANQGSEA. CDR3 nucleotides: TGCAGCGGAGCAGATAGCACAGATACGCAGTATTTT. Translation gives CSGADSTDTQYF.

The chain uses TRBV29-1 and TRBJ1-2, with D possibly being TRBD1 (5 bases). V lost 5 bases, J lost 1 base, and 14 bases lay in between. The CDR3 extends over 14 amino acids. Looked up from germline, CDR1 is SQVTM and CDR2 is ANQGSEA. The CDR3 is CSVRQGLNNYGYTF. CDR3 sequence (DNA): TGCAGCGTTCGGCAGGGCCTGAATAACTATGGCTACACCTTC.

V usage is TRBV7-2 and J usage is TRBJ2-5; 7 nucleotides agree with TRBD2. Per germline, CDR1 SGHTA and CDR2 FQGNSA. With V trimmed by 4 bases and J by 4 bases, 6 bases remained unmatched. The CDR3 runs 14 residues. This CDR3 is CASSYQAGPETQYF. CDR3 nucleotide sequence: TGTGCCAGCAGCTACCAAGCGGGGCCAGAGACCCAGTACTTC.

This chain links TRBV6-5 with TRBJ1-1; 7 bases map to TRBD1. The junction had 16 bases not matched to a gene; V was cut back by 6 bases and J by 9 bases. CDR3 size: 15 residues. The germline CDR1 and CDR2 sequences are MNHEY and SVGAGI. CDR3 in DNA: TGTGCCAGCAGAATTCCCGGGACAGAGAAAAATCAAGCTTTCTTT. Encoded protein: CASRIPGTEKNQAFF.

This chain uses TRBV12-5 with TRBJ1-2; TRBD1 is a possible D gene (5 bases). Per the germline V gene, CDR1 is LGHNT and CDR2 is FRNRAP. The CDR3 sequence is 14 residues long. Between the trimmed V and J ends, which lost 6 bases and 7 bases, there was a span of 18 bases. The CDR3 sequence: CASGRTRERSGYTF. The CDR3 region has the DNA TGTGCTAGTGGCAGAACCAGGGAGAGGAGTGGCTACACCTTC.

This chain connects TRBV5-1 to TRBJ2-4; either TRBD1 or TRBD2 may fit D (5 bases each). Trimming removed 0 bases at V and 5 bases at J, with 9 bases between. The CDR3 loop spans 14 amino acids. In germline, CDR1 is SGHRS, CDR2 YFSETQ. Here the CDR3 reads CASSLDGAQNIQYF. CDR3 DNA sequence: TGCGCCAGCAGCTTGGACGGGGCTCAAAACATTCAGTACTTC.